A selection of T cell receptor beta chains follows, all from one sample in a study of CD8+ T cells in alopecia areata. Method: immunoSEQ multiplex PCR; TCRdb's copy keeps in-frame clones and lacks some. The data hold roughly 70,000 clones, with approximately 30% observed a single time. The sample was CD8+ T cells sorted from blood, taken at week 4, from a patient treated with tofacitinib. These receptors all stem from a human donor with alopecia areata. Both conserved end residues are part of each CDR3. D genes are given only for firm matches. Size tells how often a clone was seen (once, few, many) or the class of an expanded clone, and some rows leave it out.

TRBV7-9	.	.	TRBJ1-4	CASSLGGLHEKLFF	TGTGCCAGCAGCTTGGGCGGGCTGCACGAAAAACTGTTTTTT
TRBV5-6	few	.	TRBJ1-5	CASSVNAGGRWFGQPQHF	TGTGCCAGCAGCGTTAACGCGGGAGGGAGGTGGTTTGGGCAGCCCCAGCATTTT
TRBV21-1	many	.	TRBJ2-3	CASSKEGPQGGTDTQYF	TGTGCCAGCAGCAAAGAAGGGCCCCAGGGGGGGACAGATACGCAGTATTTT
TRBV7-9	.	.	TRBJ2-7	CASSQGRPGNEQYF	TGTGCCAGCAGCCAGGGACGGCCGGGAAACGAGCAGTACTTC
TRBV27	few	.	TRBJ1-5	CASSFRGSQPQHF	TGTGCCAGCAGTTTTAGGGGAAGCCAGCCCCAGCATTTT
TRBV21-1	.	.	TRBJ2-5	CASSKRGHF	TGTGCCAGCAGCAAACGAGGGCACTTC
TRBV29-1	few	.	TRBJ1-3	CSPKHGGGSGNTIYF	TGCAGCCCGAAACACGGCGGGGGGTCGGGAAACACCATATATTTT
TRBV30	few	.	TRBJ2-7	CAWSGGSSYEQYF	TGTGCCTGGAGTGGTGGGTCCTCCTACGAGCAGTACTTC
TRBV7-3	.	.	TRBJ2-5	CASSLHGETQYF	TGTGCCAGCAGCTTACATGGGGAGACCCAGTACTTC
TRBV7-9	.	TRBD1	TRBJ2-5	CASSAISGTEKETQYF	TGTGCCAGCAGCGCCATATCCGGGACAGAGAAAGAGACCCAGTACTTC
TRBV9	.	TRBD1	TRBJ1-2	CASDFDGTGGRDGYTF	TGTGCCAGCGATTTCGACGGGACAGGGGGCCGGGATGGCTACACCTTC
TRBV29-1	few	.	TRBJ2-1	CSALRDEQFF	TGCAGCGCATTGCGTGATGAGCAGTTCTTC
TRBV6-5	.	.	TRBJ2-1	CASSYVAGIYNEQFF	TGTGCCAGCAGTTACGTCGCGGGAATCTACAATGAGCAGTTCTTC
TRBV10-3	.	.	TRBJ2-2	CAISVAQKNTGELFF	TGTGCCATCAGTGTCGCTCAGAAGAACACCGGGGAGCTGTTTTTT
TRBV29-1	few	.	TRBJ2-1	CSGQGRDLAGFRYEQFF	TGCAGCGGACAGGGCAGGGACTTAGCGGGATTTCGGTATGAGCAGTTCTTC
TRBV7-2	few	.	TRBJ2-3	CASSSAESTDTQYF	TGTGCCAGCAGCTCTGCGGAGAGCACAGATACGCAGTATTTT
TRBV15	.	.	TRBJ2-2	CATSRDRGRTGELFF	TGTGCCACCAGCAGAGACAGGGGTCGGACCGGGGAGCTGTTTTTT
TRBV7-9	few	TRBD2	TRBJ2-3	CASSPIAGGITDTQYF	TGTGCCAGCAGCCCAATAGCGGGAGGGATCACAGATACGCAGTATTTT
TRBV6-1	few	.	TRBJ1-2	CASRMSYGYTF	TGTGCCAGCAGAATGAGTTATGGCTACACCTTC
TRBV7-9	few	.	TRBJ2-4	CASSSSDNIQYF	TGTGCCAGCAGCTCCAGCGATAACATTCAGTACTTC
TRBV2	.	.	TRBJ1-1	CASRGTRNTEAFF	TGTGCCAGCAGGGGGACAAGGAACACTGAAGCTTTCTTT
TRBV7-9	few	TRBD2	TRBJ2-5	CASSPRDYGPQETQYF	TGTGCCAGCAGCCCTCGGGACTACGGACCTCAAGAGACCCAGTACTTC